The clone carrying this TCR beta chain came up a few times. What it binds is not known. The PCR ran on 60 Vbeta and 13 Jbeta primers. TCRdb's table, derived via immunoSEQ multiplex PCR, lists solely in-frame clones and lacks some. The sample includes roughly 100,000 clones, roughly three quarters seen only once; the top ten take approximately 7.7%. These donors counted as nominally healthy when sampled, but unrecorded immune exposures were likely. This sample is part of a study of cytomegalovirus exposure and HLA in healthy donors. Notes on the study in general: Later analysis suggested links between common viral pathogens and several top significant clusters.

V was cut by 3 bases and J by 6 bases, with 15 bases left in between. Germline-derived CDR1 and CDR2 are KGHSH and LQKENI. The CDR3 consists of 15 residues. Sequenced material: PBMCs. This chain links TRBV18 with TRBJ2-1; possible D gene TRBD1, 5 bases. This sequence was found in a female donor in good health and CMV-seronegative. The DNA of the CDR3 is TGTGCCAGCTCACCGAATGATAGGGGCCTCAATGAGCAGTTCTTC. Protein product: CASSPNDRGLNEQFF. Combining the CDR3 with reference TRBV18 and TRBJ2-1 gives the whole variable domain NAGVMQNPRHLVRRRGQEARLRCSPMKGHSHVYWYRQLPEEGLKFMVYLQKENIIDESGMPKERFSAEFPKEGPSILRIQQVVRGDSAAYFCASSPNDRGLNEQFFGPGTRLTVL.